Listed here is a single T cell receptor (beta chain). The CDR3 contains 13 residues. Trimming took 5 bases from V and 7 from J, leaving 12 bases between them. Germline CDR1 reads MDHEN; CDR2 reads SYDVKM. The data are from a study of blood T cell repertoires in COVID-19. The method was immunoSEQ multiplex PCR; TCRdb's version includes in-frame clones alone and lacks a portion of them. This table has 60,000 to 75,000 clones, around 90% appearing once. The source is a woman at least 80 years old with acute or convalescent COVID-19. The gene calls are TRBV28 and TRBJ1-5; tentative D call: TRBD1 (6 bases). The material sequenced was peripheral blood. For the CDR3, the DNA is TGTGCCAGCAGTAAGCCAGGGGAACAGCCCCAGCATTTT. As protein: CASSKPGEQPQHF.